This T cell receptor (beta chain) is drawn from a study of PD-1 blockade in classical Hodgkin lymphoma. Findings and limits, study-wide: Lower baseline TCR diversity marked trial partial responders and progressors. By cycle point C4D1, TCR diversity had risen significantly in CD4+ cells (but not CD8+ cells).

Assay used: immunoSEQ multiplex PCR; TCRdb lists only in-frame clones, some missing. The table shows tens of thousands of clones, with roughly 90% occurring only once. Every patient relapsed after autologous stem cell transplantation, and brentuximab vedotin exposure varied. Remarks on this clone: The antigen remains unidentified.

The clonotype was recovered from a human donor with classical Hodgkin lymphoma. The sequenced sample was peripheral blood mononuclear cells (PBMCs), obtained at baseline.

Here the CDR3 DNA reads TGTGCCAGCAGCCAACGGATCCGTTGGCCAACCAGATCGGAGTTCTTC. It is translated as CASSQRIRWPTRSEFF. V gene TRBV11-2 combines with J gene TRBJ2-1, with D unresolved. V was shortened by 5 bases and J by 14 bases, with 28 bases between the two germline ends. The CDR3 length is 16 residues. The germline V gene has CDR1 SGHAT and CDR2 FQNNGV.